This T cell receptor beta chain emerged from a study of blood T cell repertoires in COVID-19. The participants were between roughly 18 and 100 years old and came from about two dozen US areas. Recovery meant two consecutive negative NP/OP PCR tests, professional clearance, or resolved symptoms. CDR1 is LNHNV and CDR2 is YYDKDF in the germline V gene (reference sequence). V shed 3 bases, J shed 2 bases, and the junction held 1 base outside the gene matches. The CDR3 consists of 14 residues. Generated by immunoSEQ multiplex PCR, the TCRdb table keeps only in-frame clones and is missing some. The sample consists of 140,000 to 150,000 clones, about nine tenths of them appearing once. This clone has only a few counts.

The clonotype was recovered from a man aged 45-60 years who had recovered from COVID-19. Sequencing was done on a sample of PBMCs or T cells enriched from blood (not recorded which). The V and J genes are TRBV15 and TRBJ2-5; 9 nucleotides match TRBD2. The CDR3 nucleotides are TGTGCCACCAGCAGGACTAGCGGTCAAGAGACCCAGTACTTC. It is translated as CATSRTSGQETQYF.